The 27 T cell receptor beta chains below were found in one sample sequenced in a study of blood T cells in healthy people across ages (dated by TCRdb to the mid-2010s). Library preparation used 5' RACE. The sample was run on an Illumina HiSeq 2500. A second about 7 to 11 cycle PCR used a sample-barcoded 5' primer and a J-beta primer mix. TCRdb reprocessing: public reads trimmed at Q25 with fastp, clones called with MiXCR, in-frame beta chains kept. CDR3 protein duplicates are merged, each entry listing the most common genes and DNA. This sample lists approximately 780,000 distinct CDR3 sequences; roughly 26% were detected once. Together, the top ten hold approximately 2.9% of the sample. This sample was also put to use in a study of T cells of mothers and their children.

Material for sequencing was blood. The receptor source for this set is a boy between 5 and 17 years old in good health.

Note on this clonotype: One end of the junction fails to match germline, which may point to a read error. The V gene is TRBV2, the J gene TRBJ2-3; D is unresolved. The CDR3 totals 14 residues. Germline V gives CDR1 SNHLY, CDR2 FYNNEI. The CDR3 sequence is CASSDRSKTDTQYF. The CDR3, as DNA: TGTGCCAGCAGCGACCGGTCTAAAACAGATACACAGTATTTT.

The CDR3 DNA reads TGCGCCAGCTGCCAGAACCAGGGGGCTAATGAAAAACTGTTTTTT. It encodes CASCQNQGANEKLFF. The rearrangement joins TRBV5-1 to TRBJ1-4; TRBD1 matches at 7 bases. The V gene end was trimmed by 7 bases and the J gene end by 3 bases; junction bases not matched to a gene: 9. The CDR3 is 15 residues long. The germline V gene encodes CDR1 SGHRS and CDR2 YFSETQ.

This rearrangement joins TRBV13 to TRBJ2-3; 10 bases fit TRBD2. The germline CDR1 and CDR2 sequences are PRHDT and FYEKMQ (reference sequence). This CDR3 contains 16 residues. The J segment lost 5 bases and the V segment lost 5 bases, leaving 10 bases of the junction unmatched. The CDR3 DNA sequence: TGTGCCAGCAGCCCTCGCCTAGCGGGGGCAGAAGATACGCAGTATTTT. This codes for CASSPRLAGAEDTQYF.

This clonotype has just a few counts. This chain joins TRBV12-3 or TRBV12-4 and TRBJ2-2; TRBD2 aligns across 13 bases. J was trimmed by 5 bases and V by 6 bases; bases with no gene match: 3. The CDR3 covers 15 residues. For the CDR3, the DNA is TGTGCCAGCAGCCGACTAGCGGGGGGAACCGGGGAGCTGTTTTTT. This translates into CASSRLAGGTGELFF.

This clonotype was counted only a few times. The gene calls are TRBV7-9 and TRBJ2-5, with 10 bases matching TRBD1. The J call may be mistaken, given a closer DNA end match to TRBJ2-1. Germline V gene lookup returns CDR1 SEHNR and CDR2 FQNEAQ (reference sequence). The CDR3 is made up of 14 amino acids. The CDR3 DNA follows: TGTGCCAGTGATCCGGGACAGGGGTACAATGAGCAGTTCTTC. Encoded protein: CASDPGQGYNEQFF.

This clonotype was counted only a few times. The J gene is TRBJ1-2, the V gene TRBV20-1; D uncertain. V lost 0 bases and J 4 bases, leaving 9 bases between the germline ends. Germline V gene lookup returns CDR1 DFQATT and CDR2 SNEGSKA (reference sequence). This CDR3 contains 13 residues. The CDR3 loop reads CSARETRRYGYTF. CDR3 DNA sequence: TGCAGTGCTAGAGAAACACGTCGCTATGGCTACACCTTC.

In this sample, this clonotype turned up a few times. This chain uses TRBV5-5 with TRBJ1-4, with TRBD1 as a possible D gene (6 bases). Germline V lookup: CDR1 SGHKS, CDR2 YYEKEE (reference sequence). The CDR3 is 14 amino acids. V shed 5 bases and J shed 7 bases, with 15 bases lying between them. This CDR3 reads CASRWGGEGEKLFF. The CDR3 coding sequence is TGTGCCAGCAGATGGGGGGGCGAGGGTGAAAAACTGTTTTTT.

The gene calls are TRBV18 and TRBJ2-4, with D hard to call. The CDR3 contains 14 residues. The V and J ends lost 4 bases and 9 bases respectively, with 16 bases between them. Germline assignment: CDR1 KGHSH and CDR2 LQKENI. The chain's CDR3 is CASSRALEESIQYF. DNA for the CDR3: TGTGCCAGCTCACGCGCCTTAGAGGAGTCCATTCAGTACTTC.

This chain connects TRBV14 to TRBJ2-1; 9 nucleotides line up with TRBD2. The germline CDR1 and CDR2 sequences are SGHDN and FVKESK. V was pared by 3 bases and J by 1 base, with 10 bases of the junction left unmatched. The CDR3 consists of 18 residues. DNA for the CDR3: TGTGCCAGCAGCCAGACGGGGCTAGCGGGGAAGTCCTACAATGAGCAGTTCTTC. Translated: CASSQTGLAGKSYNEQFF.

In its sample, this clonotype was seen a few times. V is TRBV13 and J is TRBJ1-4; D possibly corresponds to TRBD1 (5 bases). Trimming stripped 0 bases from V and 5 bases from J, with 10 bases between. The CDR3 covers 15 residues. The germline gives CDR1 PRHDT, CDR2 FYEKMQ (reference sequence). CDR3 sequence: CASSLGLGLNEKLFF. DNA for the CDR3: TGTGCCAGCAGCTTAGGACTGGGACTCAATGAAAAACTGTTTTTT.

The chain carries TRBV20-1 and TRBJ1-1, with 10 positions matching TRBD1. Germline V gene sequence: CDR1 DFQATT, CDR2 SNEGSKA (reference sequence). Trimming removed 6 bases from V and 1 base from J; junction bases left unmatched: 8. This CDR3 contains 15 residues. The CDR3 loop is CSARGGQGPNTEAFF. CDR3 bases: TGCAGTGCCAGGGGGGGACAGGGGCCGAACACTGAAGCTTTCTTT.

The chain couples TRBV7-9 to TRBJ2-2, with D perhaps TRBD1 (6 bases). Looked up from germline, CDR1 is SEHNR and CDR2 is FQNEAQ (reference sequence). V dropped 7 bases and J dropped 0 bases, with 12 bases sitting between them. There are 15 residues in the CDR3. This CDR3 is CASTVGQSNTGELFF. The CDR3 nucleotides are TGTGCCAGCACCGTAGGACAGTCGAACACCGGGGAGCTGTTTTTT.

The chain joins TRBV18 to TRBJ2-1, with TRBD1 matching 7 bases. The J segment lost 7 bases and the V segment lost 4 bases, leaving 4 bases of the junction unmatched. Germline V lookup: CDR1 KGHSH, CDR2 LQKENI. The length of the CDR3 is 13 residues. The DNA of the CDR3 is TGTGCCAGCTCACTGGAACAGGGGAATGAGCAGTTCTTC. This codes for CASSLEQGNEQFF. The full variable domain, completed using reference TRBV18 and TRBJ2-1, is NAGVMQNPRHLVRRRGQEARLRCSPMKGHSHVYWYRQLPEEGLKFMVYLQKENIIDESGMPKERFSAEFPKEGPSILRIQQVVRGDSAAYFCASSLEQGNEQFFGPGTRLTVL.

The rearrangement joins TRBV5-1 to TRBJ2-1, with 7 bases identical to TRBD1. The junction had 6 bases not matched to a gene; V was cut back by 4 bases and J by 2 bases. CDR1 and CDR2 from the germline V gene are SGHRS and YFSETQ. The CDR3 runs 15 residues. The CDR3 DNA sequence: TGCGCCAGCAGCCTGACAGGGCCAACCTACAATGAGCAGTTCTTC. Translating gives CASSLTGPTYNEQFF.

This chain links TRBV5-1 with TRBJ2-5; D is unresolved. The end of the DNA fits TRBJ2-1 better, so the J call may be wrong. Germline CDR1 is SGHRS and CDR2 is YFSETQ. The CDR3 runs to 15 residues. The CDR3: CASSPSTKSRSEQFF. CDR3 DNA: TGCGCCAGCAGCCCATCCACGAAAAGCAGGAGTGAGCAGTTCTTC.

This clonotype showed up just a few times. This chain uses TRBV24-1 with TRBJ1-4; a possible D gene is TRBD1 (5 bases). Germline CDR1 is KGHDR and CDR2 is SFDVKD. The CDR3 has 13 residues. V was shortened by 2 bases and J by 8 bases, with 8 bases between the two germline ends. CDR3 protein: CATSDSRDEKLFF. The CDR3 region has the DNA TGTGCCACCAGTGATTCCAGGGACGAAAAACTGTTTTTT.

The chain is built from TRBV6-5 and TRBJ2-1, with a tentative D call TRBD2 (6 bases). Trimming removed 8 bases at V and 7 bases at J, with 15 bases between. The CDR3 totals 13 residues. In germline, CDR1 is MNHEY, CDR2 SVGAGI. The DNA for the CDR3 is TGTGCCAGCCACGGCGGGGTCGGGAATGAGCAGTTCTTC. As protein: CASHGGVGNEQFF.

The CDR3 bases are TGTGCCAGCAGTTTCGATTCCGGGACAGGGCCCCAAGAGACCCAGTACTTC. The encoded protein is CASSFDSGTGPQETQYF. The J gene is TRBJ2-5, the V gene TRBV3-1; 9 bases map to TRBD1. Germline trimming cut 6 bases from V and 1 base from J; bases unmatched to any gene: 12. The length of the CDR3 is 17 residues. The V gene's germline CDR1 is LGHDT and CDR2 YNNKEL (reference sequence).

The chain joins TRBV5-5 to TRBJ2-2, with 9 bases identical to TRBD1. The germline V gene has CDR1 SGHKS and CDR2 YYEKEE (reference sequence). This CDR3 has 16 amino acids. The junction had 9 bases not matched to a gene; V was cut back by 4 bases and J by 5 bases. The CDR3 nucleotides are TGTGCCAGCAGCCAGATCGACAGGGGGTGGACCGGGGAGCTGTTTTTT. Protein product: CASSQIDRGWTGELFF.

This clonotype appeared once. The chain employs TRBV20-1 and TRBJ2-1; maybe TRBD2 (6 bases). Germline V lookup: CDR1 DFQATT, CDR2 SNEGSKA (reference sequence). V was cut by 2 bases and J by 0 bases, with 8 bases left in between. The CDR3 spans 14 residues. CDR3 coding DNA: TGCAGTGCTAGACCCGGGAGCTCCTACAATGAGCAGTTCTTC. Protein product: CSARPGSSYNEQFF.

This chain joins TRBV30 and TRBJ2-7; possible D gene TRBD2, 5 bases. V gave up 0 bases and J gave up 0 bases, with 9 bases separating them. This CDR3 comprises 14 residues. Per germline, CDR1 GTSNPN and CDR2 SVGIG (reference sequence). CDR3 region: CAWSVPGSSYEQYF. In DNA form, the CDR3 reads TGTGCCTGGAGTGTACCGGGGAGCTCCTACGAGCAGTACTTC.

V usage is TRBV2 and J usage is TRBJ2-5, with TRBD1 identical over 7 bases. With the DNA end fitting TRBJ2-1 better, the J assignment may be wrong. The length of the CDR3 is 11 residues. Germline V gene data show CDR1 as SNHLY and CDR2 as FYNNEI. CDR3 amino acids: CASRTGYEQFF. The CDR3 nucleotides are TGTGCCAGCAGGACAGGGTATGAGCAGTTCTTC.

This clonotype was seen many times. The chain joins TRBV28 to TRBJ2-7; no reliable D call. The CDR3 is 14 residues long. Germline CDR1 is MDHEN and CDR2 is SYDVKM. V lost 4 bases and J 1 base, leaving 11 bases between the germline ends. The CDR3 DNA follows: TGTGCCAGCAGTTCCCGGACGGAATCCTACGAGCAGTACTTC. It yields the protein CASSSRTESYEQYF.

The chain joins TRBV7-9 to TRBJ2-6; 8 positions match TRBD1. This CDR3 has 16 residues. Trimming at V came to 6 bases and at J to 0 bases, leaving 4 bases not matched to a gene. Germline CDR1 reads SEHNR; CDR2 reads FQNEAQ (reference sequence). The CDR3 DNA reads TGTGCCAGCAGTCAAACAGGGGGCTCTGGGGCCAACGTCCTGACTTTC. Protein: CASSQTGGSGANVLTF.

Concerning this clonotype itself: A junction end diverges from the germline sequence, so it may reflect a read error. CDR3 loop: CASTLGTGMNEQYF. The CDR3 DNA is TGTGCCAGCACCTTAGGGACAGGGATGAACGAGCAGTACTTC. The rearrangement uses TRBV7-2 and TRBJ2-7, with TRBD1 matching over 9 bases. The CDR3 sequence is 14 residues long. Germline V gene data show CDR1 as SGHTA and CDR2 as FQGNSA.

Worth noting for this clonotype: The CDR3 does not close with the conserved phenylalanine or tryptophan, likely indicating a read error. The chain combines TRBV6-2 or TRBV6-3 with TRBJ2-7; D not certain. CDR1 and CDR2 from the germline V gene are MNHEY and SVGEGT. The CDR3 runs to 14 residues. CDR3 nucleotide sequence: TGTGCCAGCAGTTACCGACTGACCTCCTACGTGCAGTACCTC. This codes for CASSYRLTSYVQYL.

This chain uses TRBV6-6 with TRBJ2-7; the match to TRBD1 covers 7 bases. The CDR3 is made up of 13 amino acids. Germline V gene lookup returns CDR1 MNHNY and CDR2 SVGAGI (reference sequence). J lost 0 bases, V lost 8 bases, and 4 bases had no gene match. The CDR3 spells CASQQGPSYEQYF. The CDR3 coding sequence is TGTGCCAGCCAACAGGGGCCCTCCTACGAGCAGTACTTC.